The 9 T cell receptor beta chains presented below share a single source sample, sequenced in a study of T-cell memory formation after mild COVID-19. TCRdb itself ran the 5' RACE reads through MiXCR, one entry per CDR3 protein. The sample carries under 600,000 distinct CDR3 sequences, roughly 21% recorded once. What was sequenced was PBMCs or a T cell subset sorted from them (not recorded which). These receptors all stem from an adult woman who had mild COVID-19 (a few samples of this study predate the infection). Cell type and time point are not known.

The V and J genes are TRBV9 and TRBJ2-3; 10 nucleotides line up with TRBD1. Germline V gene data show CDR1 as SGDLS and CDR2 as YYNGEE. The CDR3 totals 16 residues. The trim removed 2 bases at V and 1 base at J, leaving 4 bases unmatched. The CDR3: CASSVRDRGGTDTQYF. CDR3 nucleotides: TGTGCCAGCAGCGTCCGGGACAGGGGTGGCACAGATACGCAGTATTTT.

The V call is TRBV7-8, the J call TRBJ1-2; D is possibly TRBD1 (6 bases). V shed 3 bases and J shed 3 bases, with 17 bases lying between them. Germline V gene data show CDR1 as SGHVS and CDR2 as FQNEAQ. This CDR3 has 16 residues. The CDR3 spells CASSLDPQGRHYGYTF. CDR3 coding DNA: TGTGCCAGCAGCTTGGACCCACAGGGTAGGCACTATGGCTACACCTTC. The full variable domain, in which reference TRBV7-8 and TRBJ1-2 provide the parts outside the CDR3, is GAGVSQSPRYKVAKRGQDVALRCDPISGHVSLFWYQQALGQGPEFLTYFQNEAQLDKSGLPSDRFFAERPEGSVSTLKIQRTQQEDSAVYLCASSLDPQGRHYGYTFGSGTRLTVV.

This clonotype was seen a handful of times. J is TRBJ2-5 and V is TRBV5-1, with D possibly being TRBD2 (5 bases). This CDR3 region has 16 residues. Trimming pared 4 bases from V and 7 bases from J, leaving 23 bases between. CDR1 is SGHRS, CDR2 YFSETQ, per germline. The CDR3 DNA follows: TGCGCCAGCAGCCTCGGGCTAGCCGTCAGGTTGGGGACCCAGTACTTC. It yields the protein CASSLGLAVRLGTQYF.

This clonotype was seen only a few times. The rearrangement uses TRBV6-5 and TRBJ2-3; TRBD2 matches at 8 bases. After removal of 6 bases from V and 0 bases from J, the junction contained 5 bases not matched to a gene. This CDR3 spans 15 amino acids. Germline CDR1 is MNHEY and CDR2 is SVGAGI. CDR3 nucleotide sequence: TGTGCCAGCAGAACGCAGCGGGGGAGCACAGATACGCAGTATTTT. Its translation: CASRTQRGSTDTQYF.

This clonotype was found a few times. Here the CDR3 reads CASSFTGGGDTQYF. CDR3 bases: TGTGCCAGCAGCTTCACGGGGGGTGGAGATACGCAGTATTTT. The J gene is TRBJ2-3, the V gene TRBV7-3, with TRBD2 matching over 7 bases. V lost 3 bases to trimming and J lost 5 bases; unmatched junction nucleotides: 5. Germline-derived CDR1 and CDR2 are SGHTA and FQGTGA. The CDR3 totals 14 residues.

The CDR3 nucleotides read TGTGCCAGCCACTTAGGGGTTCGGGACGGCTACACCTTC. Amino acid sequence: CASHLGVRDGYTF. The chain recombines TRBV2 with TRBJ1-2, with D possibly being TRBD1 (5 bases). The CDR3 is 13 residues long. CDR1 is SNHLY and CDR2 is FYNNEI in the germline V gene. V lost 8 bases to trimming and J lost 8 bases, with 18 bases between them.

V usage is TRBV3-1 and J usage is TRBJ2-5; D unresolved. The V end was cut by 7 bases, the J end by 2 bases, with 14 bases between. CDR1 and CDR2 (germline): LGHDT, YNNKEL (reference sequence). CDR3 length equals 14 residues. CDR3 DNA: TGTGCCAGCACCGAAGGAAGTAGGCAAGAGACCCAGTACTTC. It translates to CASTEGSRQETQYF.

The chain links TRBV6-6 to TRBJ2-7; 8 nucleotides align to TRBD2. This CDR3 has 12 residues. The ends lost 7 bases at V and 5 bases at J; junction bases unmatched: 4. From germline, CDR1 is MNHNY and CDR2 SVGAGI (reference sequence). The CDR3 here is CASTGGVHEQYF. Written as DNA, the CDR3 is TGTGCCAGCACCGGGGGGGTACACGAGCAGTACTTC.

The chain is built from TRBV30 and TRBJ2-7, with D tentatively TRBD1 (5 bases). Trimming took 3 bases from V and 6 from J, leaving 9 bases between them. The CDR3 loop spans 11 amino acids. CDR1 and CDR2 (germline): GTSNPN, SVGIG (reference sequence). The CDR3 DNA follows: TGTGCCTGGAGCAGGGTCAGCGAGCAGTACTTC. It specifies CAWSRVSEQYF.